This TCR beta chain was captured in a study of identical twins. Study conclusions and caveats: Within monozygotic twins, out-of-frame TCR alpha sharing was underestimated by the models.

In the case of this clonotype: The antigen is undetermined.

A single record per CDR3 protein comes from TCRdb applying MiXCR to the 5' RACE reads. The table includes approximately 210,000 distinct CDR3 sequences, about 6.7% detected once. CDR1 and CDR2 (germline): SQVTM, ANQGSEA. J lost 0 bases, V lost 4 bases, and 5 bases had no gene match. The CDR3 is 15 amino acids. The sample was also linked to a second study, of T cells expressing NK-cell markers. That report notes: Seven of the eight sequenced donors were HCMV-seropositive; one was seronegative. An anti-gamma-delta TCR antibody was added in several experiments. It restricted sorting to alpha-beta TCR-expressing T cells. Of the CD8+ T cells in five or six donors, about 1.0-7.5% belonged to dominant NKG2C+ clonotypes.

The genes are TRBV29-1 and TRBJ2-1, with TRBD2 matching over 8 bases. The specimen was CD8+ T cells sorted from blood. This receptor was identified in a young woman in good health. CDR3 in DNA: TGCAGCGTTGCCGGGACTAGTAGCTCCTACAATGAGCAGTTCTTC. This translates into CSVAGTSSSYNEQFF.